The clone carrying this T cell receptor beta chain was observed once. The antigen remains unidentified. This CDR3 region has 15 residues. V trimming: 4 bases; J trimming: 7 bases; junction bases outside the gene matches: 7. The V gene's germline CDR1 is MDHEN and CDR2 SYDVKM. Profiling relied on immunoSEQ multiplex PCR, and the TCRdb table lists in-frame clones only, not all of them. The sample holds more than 95,000 clones, 90% to 96% seen once. The sample belongs to a study of cytomegalovirus exposure and HLA in healthy donors. Study in general: Later analysis reported that the approximately 130 validation repertoires shared the platform of the 500 to 750 first-cohort repertoires. Findings and limits, study-wide: A few chains linked to CMV were shown in vitro to be specific for CMV antigens. Subsequent analysis showed first-cohort TCR clusters tending to co-occur in 120 validation repertoires.

A 120-subject validation cohort, separate from the roughly 680-subject first cohort, supplied the donors. The specimen was PBMCs. The receptor's source is a man between 18 and 35 years old in good health and CMV-seronegative. The rearrangement joins TRBV28 to TRBJ1-4, with TRBD1 matching over 9 bases. CDR3 sequence reads: CASSSHRGLGEKLFF. In DNA, the CDR3 is TGTGCCAGCAGTTCACACAGGGGGCTGGGTGAAAAACTGTTTTTT.